The clone carrying this T cell receptor beta chain was detected many times. The antigen remains unidentified. The data are from a study of identical twins. Study outcomes and limitations: Partial confounding of zero-insertion analyses by invariant MAIT and iNKT cells was possible. Models underestimated how often monozygotic twins shared out-of-frame TCR alpha.

Unique molecular identifiers were present on the cDNA, and a universal primer site came from template switching. TCRdb reprocessed the 5' RACE reads with MiXCR, giving one entry per CDR3 protein. The sample lists about 700,000 distinct CDR3 sequences, more than 6.5% occurring once. The CDR3 consists of 14 residues. The trim removed 3 bases at V and 4 bases at J, leaving 3 bases unmatched. Germline V gives CDR1 SGDLS, CDR2 YYNGEE. The same sample was also used in a study of yellow fever vaccine responses in identical twins.

The specimen sequenced was PBMCs. The source of this sequence is a woman aged 18-29 years in good health. This rearrangement joins TRBV9 to TRBJ2-7; 11 positions agree with TRBD1. CDR3 bases: TGTGCCAGCAGCGCCGGGACAGGGGGATACGAGCAGTACTTC. Encoded protein: CASSAGTGGYEQYF.